The 8 T cell receptor beta chains reported below all come from one sample, sequenced in a study of blood T cell repertoires in COVID-19. TCRdb's table, derived via immunoSEQ multiplex PCR, lists solely in-frame clones and lacks some. The sample gives 200,000 to 300,000 clones, 87% of which show up once; approximately 2.4% is in the top ten. The sequenced sample was PBMCs or T cells enriched from blood (not recorded which). These receptors all come from a woman in her 30s with acute COVID-19.

This clone was seen a handful of times. V gene TRBV25-1 combines with J gene TRBJ2-5, with D possibly matching TRBD2 (5 bases). V was shortened by 8 bases and J by 2 bases, with 15 bases between the two germline ends. The CDR3 runs 14 residues. Germline values: CDR1 MGHDK, CDR2 SYGVNS. The CDR3 DNA reads as TGTGCCAGCGGCCCGGGCGGGCTACAAGAGACCCAGTACTTC. It codes for CASGPGGLQETQYF.

The gene calls are TRBV5-1 and TRBJ1-2; TRBD1 matches 9 bases. CDR3 length: 15 amino acids. V was clipped by 0 bases and J by 8 bases; unmatched bases: 8. Germline V gene lookup returns CDR1 SGHRS and CDR2 YFSETQ. CDR3 sequence reads: CASSLGKGQGGGYTF. The CDR3 bases are TGCGCCAGCAGCTTGGGAAAGGGACAGGGCGGCGGCTACACCTTC.

The rearrangement uses TRBV5-5 and TRBJ2-2, with a tentative D call TRBD1 (6 bases). V dropped 4 bases and J dropped 9 bases, with 13 bases sitting between them. CDR3 length: 13 amino acids. Germline lookup yields CDR1 SGHKS and CDR2 YYEKEE (reference sequence). The CDR3, as DNA: TGTGCCAGCAGCCGTACAGGGACCAGGGAGCTGTTTTTT. The encoded protein is CASSRTGTRELFF. The whole variable domain, filled in from reference TRBV5-5 and TRBJ2-2, reads DAGVTQSPTHLIKTRGQQVTLRCSPISGHKSVSWYQQVLGQGPQFIFQYYEKEERGRGNFPDRFSARQFPNYSSELNVNALLLGDSALYLCASSRTGTRELFFGEGSRLTVL.

This chain connects TRBV24-1 to TRBJ1-5, with D tentatively TRBD1 (6 bases). V lost 12 bases to trimming and J lost 3 bases, with 14 bases between them. This CDR3 region has 13 residues. In germline, CDR1 is KGHDR, CDR2 SFDVKD. The CDR3 here is CASAGGANQPQHF. CDR3 coding DNA: TGTGCCTCGGCGGGGGGGGCCAATCAGCCCCAGCATTTT.

V is TRBV15 and J is TRBJ1-1, with 7 nucleotides matching TRBD1. With 2 bases clipped from V and 4 bases from J, the junction kept 7 bases outside the gene matches. The V gene's germline CDR1 is LNHNV and CDR2 YYDKDF (reference sequence). The CDR3 has 15 amino acids. CDR3: CATSRPYRGGTEAFF. CDR3 nucleotides: TGTGCCACCAGCAGACCCTACAGGGGCGGCACTGAAGCTTTCTTT.

The chain uses TRBV29-1 and TRBJ2-3, with 10 bases matching TRBD1. CDR3 size: 12 residues. The J segment lost 6 bases and the V segment lost 7 bases, leaving 4 bases of the junction unmatched. Germline V gene lookup returns CDR1 SQVTM and CDR2 ANQGSEA. The CDR3 nucleotides are TGCAGCGAACGGACAGGGGGGGATACGCAGTATTTT. This codes for CSERTGGDTQYF.

V is TRBV5-1 and J is TRBJ2-2; 7 bases line up with TRBD1. Germline-derived CDR1 and CDR2 are SGHRS and YFSETQ. The CDR3 spans 15 residues. Trimming took 1 base from V and 3 from J; bases not matched to a gene: 3. This chain's CDR3 is CASSLITGDTGELFF. The CDR3 nucleotides are TGCGCCAGCAGCTTGATAACAGGGGACACCGGGGAGCTGTTTTTT.

The chain employs TRBV7-9 and TRBJ2-3; D unresolved. There are 18 residues in the CDR3. The germline V and J ends were trimmed by 5 bases and 1 base, with 22 bases remaining between them. CDR1 and CDR2 (germline): SEHNR, FQNEAQ (reference sequence). The CDR3 DNA sequence: TGTGCCAGCAGCCCCTCAGGTAGATGGAACTCGGGCACAGATACGCAGTATTTT. It codes for CASSPSGRWNSGTDTQYF. Complete variable domain (other parts from reference TRBV7-9 and TRBJ2-3): DTGVSQNPRHKITKRGQNVTFRCDPISEHNRLYWYRQTLGQGPEFLTYFQNEAQLEKSRLLSDRFSAERPKGSFSTLEIQRTEQGDSAMYLCASSPSGRWNSGTDTQYFGPGTRLTVL.